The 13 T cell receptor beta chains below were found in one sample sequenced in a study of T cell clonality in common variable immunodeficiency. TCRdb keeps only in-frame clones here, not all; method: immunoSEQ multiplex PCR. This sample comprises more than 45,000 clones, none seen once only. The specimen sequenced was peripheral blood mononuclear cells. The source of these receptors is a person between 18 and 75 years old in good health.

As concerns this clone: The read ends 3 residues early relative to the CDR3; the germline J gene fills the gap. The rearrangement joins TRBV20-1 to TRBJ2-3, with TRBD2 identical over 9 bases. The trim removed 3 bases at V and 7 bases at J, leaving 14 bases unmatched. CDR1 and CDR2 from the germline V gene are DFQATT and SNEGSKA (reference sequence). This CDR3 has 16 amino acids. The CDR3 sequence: CSARGRGGLYVYTQYF. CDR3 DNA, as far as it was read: TGCAGTGCTAGGGGGCGGGGGGGCCTCTATGTGTATACG.

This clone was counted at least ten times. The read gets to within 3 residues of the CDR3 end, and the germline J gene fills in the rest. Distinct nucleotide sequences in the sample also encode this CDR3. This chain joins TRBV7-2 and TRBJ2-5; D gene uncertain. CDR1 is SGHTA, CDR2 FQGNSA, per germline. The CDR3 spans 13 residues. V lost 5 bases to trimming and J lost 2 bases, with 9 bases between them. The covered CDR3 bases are TGTGCCAGCAGCAACCGGGTTCAAGAGACC. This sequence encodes CASSNRVQET. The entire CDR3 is CASSNRVQETQYF.

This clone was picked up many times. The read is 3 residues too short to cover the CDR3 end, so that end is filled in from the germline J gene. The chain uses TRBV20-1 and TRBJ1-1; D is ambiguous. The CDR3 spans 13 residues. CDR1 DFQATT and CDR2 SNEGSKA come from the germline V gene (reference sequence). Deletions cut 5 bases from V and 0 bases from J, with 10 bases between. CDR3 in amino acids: CSALVRVNTEAFF. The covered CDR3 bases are TGCAGTGCTCTAGTTCGGGTGAACACTGAA.

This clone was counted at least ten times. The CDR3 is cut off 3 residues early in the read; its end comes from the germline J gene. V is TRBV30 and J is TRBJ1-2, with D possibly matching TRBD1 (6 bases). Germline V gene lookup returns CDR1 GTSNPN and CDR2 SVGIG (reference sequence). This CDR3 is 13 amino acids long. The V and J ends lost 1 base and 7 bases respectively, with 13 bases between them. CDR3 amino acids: CAWSAGGGAGYTF. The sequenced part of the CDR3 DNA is TGTGCCTGGAGTGCCGGGGGGGGCGCTGGC.

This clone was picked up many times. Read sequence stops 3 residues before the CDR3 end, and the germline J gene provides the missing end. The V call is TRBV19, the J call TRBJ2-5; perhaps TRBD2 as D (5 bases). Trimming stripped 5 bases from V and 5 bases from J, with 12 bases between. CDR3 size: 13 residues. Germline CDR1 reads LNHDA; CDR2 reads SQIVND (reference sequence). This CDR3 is CASSVFPGETQYF. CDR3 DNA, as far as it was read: TGTGCCAGTAGTGTGTTCCCGGGGGAGACC.

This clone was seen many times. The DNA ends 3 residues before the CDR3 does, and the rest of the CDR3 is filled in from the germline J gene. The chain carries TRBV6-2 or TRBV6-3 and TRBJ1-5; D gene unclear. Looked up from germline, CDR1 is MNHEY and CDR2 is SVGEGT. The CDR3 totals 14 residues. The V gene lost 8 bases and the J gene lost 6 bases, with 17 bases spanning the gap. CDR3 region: CASGSPDRGQPQHF. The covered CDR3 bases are TGTGCCAGCGGCTCACCGGACCGGGGTCAGCCC.

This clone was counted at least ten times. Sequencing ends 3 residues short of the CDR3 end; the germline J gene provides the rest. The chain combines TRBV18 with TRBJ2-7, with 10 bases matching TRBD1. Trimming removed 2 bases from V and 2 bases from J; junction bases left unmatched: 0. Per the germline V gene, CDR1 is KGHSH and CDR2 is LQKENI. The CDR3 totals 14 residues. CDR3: CASSPGQGAYEQYF. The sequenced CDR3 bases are TGTGCCAGCTCACCAGGACAGGGGGCCTACGAG. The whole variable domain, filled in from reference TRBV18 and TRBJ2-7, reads NAGVMQNPRHLVRRRGQEARLRCSPMKGHSHVYWYRQLPEEGLKFMVYLQKENIIDESGMPKERFSAEFPKEGPSILRIQQVVRGDSAAYFCASSPGQGAYEQYFGPGTRLTVT.

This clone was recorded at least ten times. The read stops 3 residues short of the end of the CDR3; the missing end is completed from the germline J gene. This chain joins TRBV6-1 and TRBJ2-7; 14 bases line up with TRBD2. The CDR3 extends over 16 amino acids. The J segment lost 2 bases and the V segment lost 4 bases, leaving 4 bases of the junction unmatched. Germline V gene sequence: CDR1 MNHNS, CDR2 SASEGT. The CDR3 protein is CASSGTSGGTAYEQYF. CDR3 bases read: TGTGCCAGCAGTGGGACTAGCGGGGGGACAGCCTACGAG.

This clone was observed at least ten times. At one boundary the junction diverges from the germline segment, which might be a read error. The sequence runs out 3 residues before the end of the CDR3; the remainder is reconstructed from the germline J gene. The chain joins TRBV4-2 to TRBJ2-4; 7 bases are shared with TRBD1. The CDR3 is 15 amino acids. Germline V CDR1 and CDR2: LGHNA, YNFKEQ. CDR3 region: CASSQEARGKDIQYF. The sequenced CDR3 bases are TGTGCCAGCAGTCAAGAAGCCAGGGGGAAGGACATT.

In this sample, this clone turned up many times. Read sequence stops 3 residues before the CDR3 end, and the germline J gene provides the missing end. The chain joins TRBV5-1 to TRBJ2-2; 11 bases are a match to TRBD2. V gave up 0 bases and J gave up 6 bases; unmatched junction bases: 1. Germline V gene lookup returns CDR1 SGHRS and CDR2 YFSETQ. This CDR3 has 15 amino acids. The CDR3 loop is CASSLASGGPGELFF. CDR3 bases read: TGCGCCAGCAGCTTGGCTAGCGGGGGGCCCGGGGAG.

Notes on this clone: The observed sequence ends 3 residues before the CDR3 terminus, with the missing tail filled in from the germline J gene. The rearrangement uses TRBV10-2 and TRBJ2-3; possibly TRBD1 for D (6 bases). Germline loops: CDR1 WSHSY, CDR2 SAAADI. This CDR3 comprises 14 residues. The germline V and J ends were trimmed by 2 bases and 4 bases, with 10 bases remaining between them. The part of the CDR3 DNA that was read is TGCGCCAGCAGTGAGGGGGGCAGCGCAGATACG. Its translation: CASSEGGSADT. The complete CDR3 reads CASSEGGSADTQYF.

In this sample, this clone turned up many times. CDR3 loop: CASSGTGYGYTF. The CDR3 DNA, read in part, is TGTGCCAGCAGTGGGACAGGGTATGGC. J is TRBJ1-2 and V is TRBV6-1; 8 bases agree with TRBD1. The sequenced fragment ends 3 residues before the CDR3 boundary, so the rest is inferred from the germline J gene. The ends lost 4 bases at V and 5 bases at J; junction bases unmatched: 0. This CDR3 is 12 amino acids long. The V gene's germline CDR1 is MNHNS and CDR2 SASEGT.

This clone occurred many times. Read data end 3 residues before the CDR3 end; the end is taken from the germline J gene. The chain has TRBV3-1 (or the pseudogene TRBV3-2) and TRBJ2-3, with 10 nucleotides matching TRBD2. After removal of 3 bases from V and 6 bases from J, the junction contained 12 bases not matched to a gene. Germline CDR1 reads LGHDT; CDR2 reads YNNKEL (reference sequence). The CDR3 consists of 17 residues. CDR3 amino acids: CASSQGISGGTMDTQYF. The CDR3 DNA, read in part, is TGTGCCAGCAGCCAGGGAATTAGCGGGGGGACTATGGATACG.